The count of the clone carrying this T cell receptor beta chain is one. Per the original methods: Scientists estimated how many nucleated cells there were by amplifying reference gene primers. Generated by immunoSEQ multiplex PCR, the TCRdb table keeps only in-frame clones and is missing some. For V, J and clone size, that table is used; D and trimming come from the DNA. The table has roughly 380,000 clones, 81% seen once. This specimen comes from a study of blood T cell repertoires in COVID-19. Looking at the study overall: Sites across the United States, Italy and Spain contributed samples from acute and convalescent COVID-19. PBMCs, B-cell-depleted T cells, or T cells were the source of the cDNA or gDNA that made up the material.

The CDR3 is 12 amino acids. V was pared by 7 bases and J by 2 bases, with 10 bases between. Germline-derived CDR1 and CDR2 are SGHDT and YYEEEE. The origin of this receptor is a human donor with acute or convalescent COVID-19. The donor label of this sample is uncertain. The genes are TRBV5-6 and TRBJ2-7; the D gene is possibly TRBD1 (5 bases). The sample consisted of peripheral blood. CDR3 in amino acids: CASSARAYEQYF. CDR3 nucleotide sequence: TGTGCCAGCTCCGCCAGGGCCTACGAGCAGTACTTC. The complete variable domain, with remaining parts taken from reference TRBV5-6 and TRBJ2-7, reads DAGVTQSPTHLIKTRGQQVTLRCSPKSGHDTVSWYQQALGQGPQFIFQYYEEEERQRGNFPDRFSGHQFPNYSSELNVNALLLGDSALYLCASSARAYEQYFGPGTRLTVT.